Shown below are 10 T cell receptor beta chains from a single sample sequenced in a study of cytomegalovirus exposure and HLA in healthy donors. The PCR was carried out with 60 Vbeta primers and 13 Jbeta primers. Repertoires were generated with immunoSEQ multiplex PCR, while TCRdb's copy carries only in-frame clones and drops some. The table lists around 140,000 clones. The sequenced material came from PBMCs. The receptor set was obtained from a woman aged 45-65 years in good health and CMV-seronegative.

V gene TRBV2 combines with J gene TRBJ2-7, with 8 positions matching TRBD1. CDR1 and CDR2 from the germline V gene are SNHLY and FYNNEI. V was pared by 2 bases and J by 6 bases, with 6 bases of the junction left unmatched. This CDR3 region has 14 residues. CDR3 protein: CASSEQDRDAEQYF. The CDR3, as DNA: TGTGCCAGCAGTGAACAGGACAGGGACGCCGAGCAGTACTTC.

V gene TRBV9 combines with J gene TRBJ2-7, with 13 bases aligning to TRBD2. Trimming at V came to 0 bases and at J to 11 bases, leaving 8 bases not matched to a gene. CDR1 SGDLS and CDR2 YYNGEE come from the germline V gene. The CDR3 is 15 residues long. The CDR3 region is CASSVDELAGGRKYF. CDR3 bases: TGTGCCAGCAGCGTAGACGAACTAGCGGGAGGGAGGAAGTACTTC.

V and J are TRBV5-1 and TRBJ2-1; D call uncertain. The V end was cut by 2 bases, the J end by 2 bases, with 14 bases between. The CDR3 is made up of 16 amino acids. The germline V gene encodes CDR1 SGHRS and CDR2 YFSETQ. DNA of the CDR3: TGCGCCAGCAGCTTAACCCCGGTTACTGCCTACAATGAGCAGTTCTTC. As protein: CASSLTPVTAYNEQFF.

V gene TRBV4-3 combines with J gene TRBJ1-5, with a weak D call TRBD1 (6 bases). From germline, CDR1 is LGHNA and CDR2 YSLEER. V lost 3 bases and J lost 2, with 14 bases in between. There are 16 residues in the CDR3. The CDR3 spells CASSHGGGGCNQPQHF. In DNA, the CDR3 is TGCGCCAGCAGCCATGGGGGAGGGGGTTGCAATCAGCCCCAGCATTTT.

The chain recombines TRBV28 with TRBJ2-1; D is possibly TRBD2 (6 bases). The CDR3 length is 14 residues. V was trimmed by 7 bases and J by 10 bases, leaving 20 bases between them. Germline V CDR1 and CDR2: MDHEN, SYDVKM. The CDR3 reads CASKRDQRREEQFF. The CDR3 coding sequence is TGTGCCAGCAAACGCGACCAGCGACGGGAGGAGCAGTTCTTC. The full variable domain, completed using reference TRBV28 and TRBJ2-1, is DVKVTQSSRYLVKRTGEKVFLECVQDMDHENMFWYRQDPGLGLRLIYFSYDVKMKEKGDIPEGYSVSREKKERFSLILESASTNQTSMYLCASKRDQRREEQFFGPGTRLTVL.

To note about this clone: The sample contains more than one DNA sequence encoding this CDR3. The genes are TRBV19 and TRBJ1-2, with 10 nucleotides matching TRBD1. This CDR3 has 16 amino acids. In germline, CDR1 is LNHDA, CDR2 SQIVND (reference sequence). Trimming took 1 base from V and 0 from J; bases not matched to a gene: 2. The DNA of the CDR3 is TGTGCCAGTAGTATAGCCGGACAGGGGGCTAACTATGGCTACACCTTC. Residues: CASSIAGQGANYGYTF. The entire variable domain, with the rest obtained from reference TRBV19 and TRBJ1-2, is as follows: DGGITQSPKYLFRKEGQNVTLSCEQNLNHDAMYWYRQDPGQGLRLIYYSQIVNDFQKGDIAEGYSVSREKKESFPLTVTSAQKNPTAFYLCASSIAGQGANYGYTFGSGTRLTVV.

The chain links TRBV6-1 to TRBJ2-1, with 8 bases that match TRBD1. After removal of 4 bases from V and 3 bases from J, the junction contained 11 bases not matched to a gene. The CDR3 runs 17 residues. Germline values: CDR1 MNHNS, CDR2 SASEGT. Written as DNA, the CDR3 is TGTGCCAGCAGTGGACCGCGACAGGGGTCGGGCTACAATGAGCAGTTCTTC. Translating gives CASSGPRQGSGYNEQFF.

The rearrangement joins TRBV6-1 to TRBJ1-5; no clear D gene. The CDR3 length is 13 residues. Germline V gene sequence: CDR1 MNHNS, CDR2 SASEGT. Trimming took off 4 bases at V and 5 bases at J, with 9 bases between the two ends. In nucleotides, the CDR3 is TGTGCCAGCAGTGCTCAGATGGATCAGCCCCAGCATTTT. Translating gives CASSAQMDQPQHF.

The rearrangement joins TRBV2 to TRBJ1-1, with TRBD1 identical over 7 bases. The CDR3 has 14 residues. V shed 6 bases, J shed 5 bases, and the junction held 9 bases outside the gene matches. Germline V CDR1 and CDR2: SNHLY, FYNNEI. The CDR3 DNA follows: TGTGCCAGCAGCTCCGGGACAGTGGATACTGAAGCTTTCTTT. It encodes CASSSGTVDTEAFF.

The V and J genes are TRBV4-3 and TRBJ2-2, with D perhaps TRBD1 (6 bases). Germline CDR1 LGHNA, CDR2 YSLEER. The CDR3 totals 18 residues. V shed 0 bases and J shed 4 bases, with 18 bases lying between them. The CDR3 region is CASSQDRGRGRGTGELFF. CDR3 bases: TGCGCCAGCAGCCAAGATAGGGGCAGGGGCCGGGGCACCGGGGAGCTGTTTTTT.